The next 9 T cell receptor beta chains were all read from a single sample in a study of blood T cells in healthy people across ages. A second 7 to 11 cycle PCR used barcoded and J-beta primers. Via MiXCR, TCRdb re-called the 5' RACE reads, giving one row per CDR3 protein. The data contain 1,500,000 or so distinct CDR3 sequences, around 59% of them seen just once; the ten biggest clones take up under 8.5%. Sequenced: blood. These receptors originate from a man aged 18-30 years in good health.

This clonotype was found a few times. As DNA, the CDR3 is TGCGCCAGCAGCCAAGATCGTGCACAGGGCTCCTACGAGCAGTACTTC. It is translated as CASSQDRAQGSYEQYF. The V gene is TRBV4-3, the J gene TRBJ2-7; perhaps TRBD1 as D (6 bases). This CDR3 comprises 16 residues. V was cut by 0 bases and J by 0 bases, with 12 bases left in between. Per the germline V gene, CDR1 is LGHNA and CDR2 is YSLEER.

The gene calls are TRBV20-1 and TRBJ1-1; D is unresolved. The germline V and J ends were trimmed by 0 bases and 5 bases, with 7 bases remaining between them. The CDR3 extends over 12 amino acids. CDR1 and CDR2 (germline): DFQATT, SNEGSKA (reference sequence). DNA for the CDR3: TGCAGTGCTAGAGATGCGGGGACTGAAGCTTTCTTT. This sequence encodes CSARDAGTEAFF.

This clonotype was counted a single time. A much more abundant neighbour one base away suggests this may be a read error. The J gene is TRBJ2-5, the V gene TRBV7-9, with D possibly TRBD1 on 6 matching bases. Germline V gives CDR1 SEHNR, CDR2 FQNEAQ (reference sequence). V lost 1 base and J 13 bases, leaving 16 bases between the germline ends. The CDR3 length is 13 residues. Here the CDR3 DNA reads TGTGCCAGCAGCTTAGTGGACAGCGACGAGCGGTACTTC. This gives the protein CASSLVDSDERYF.

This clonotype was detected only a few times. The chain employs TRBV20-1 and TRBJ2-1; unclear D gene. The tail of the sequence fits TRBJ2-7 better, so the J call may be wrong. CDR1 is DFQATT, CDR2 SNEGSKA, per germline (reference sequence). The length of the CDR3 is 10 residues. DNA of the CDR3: TGCAGTGCTACCTACAATGAGCAGTACTTC. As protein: CSATYNEQYF.

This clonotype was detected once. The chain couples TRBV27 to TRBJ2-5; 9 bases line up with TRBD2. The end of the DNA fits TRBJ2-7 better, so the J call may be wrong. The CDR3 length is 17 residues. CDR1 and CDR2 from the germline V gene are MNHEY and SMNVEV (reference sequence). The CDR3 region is CASSFQGSGGSIYEQYF. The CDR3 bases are TGTGCCAGCAGTTTTCAAGGGAGCGGGGGGTCTATCTACGAGCAGTACTTC.

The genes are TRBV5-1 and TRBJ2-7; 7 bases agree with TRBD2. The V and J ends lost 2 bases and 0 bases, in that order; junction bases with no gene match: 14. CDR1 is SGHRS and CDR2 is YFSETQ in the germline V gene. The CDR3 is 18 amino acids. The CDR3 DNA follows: TGCGCCAGCAGCTTCACACCCAACAAGCGGGATTCCTCCTACGAGCAGTACTTC. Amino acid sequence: CASSFTPNKRDSSYEQYF.

CDR3 nucleotide sequence: TGCAGTGCTAGAGAGCCGGGACAGGGGGGCAATGAGCAGTACTTC. It specifies CSAREPGQGGNEQYF. This chain joins TRBV20-1 and TRBJ2-5; the match to TRBD1 covers 11 bases. The germline V gene encodes CDR1 DFQATT and CDR2 SNEGSKA (reference sequence). The junction had 11 bases not matched to a gene; V was cut back by 0 bases and J by 11 bases. The CDR3 spans 15 residues.

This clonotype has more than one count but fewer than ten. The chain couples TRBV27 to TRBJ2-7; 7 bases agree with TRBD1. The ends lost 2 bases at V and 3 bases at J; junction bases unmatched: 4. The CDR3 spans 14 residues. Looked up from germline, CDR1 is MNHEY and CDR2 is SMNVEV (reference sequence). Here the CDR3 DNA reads TGTGCCAGCAGTTTACTAAGACAGGGCTACGAGCAGTACTTC. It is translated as CASSLLRQGYEQYF.

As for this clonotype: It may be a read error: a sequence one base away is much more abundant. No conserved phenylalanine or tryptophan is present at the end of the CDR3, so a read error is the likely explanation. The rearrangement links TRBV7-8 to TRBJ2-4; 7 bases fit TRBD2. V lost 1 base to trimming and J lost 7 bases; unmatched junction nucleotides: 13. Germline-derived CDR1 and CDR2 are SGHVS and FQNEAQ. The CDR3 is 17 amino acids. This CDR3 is CASSLGLRGEGLNIQYL. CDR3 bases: TGTGCCAGCAGCTTAGGGCTCCGGGGGGAGGGCCTGAACATTCAGTACCTC.